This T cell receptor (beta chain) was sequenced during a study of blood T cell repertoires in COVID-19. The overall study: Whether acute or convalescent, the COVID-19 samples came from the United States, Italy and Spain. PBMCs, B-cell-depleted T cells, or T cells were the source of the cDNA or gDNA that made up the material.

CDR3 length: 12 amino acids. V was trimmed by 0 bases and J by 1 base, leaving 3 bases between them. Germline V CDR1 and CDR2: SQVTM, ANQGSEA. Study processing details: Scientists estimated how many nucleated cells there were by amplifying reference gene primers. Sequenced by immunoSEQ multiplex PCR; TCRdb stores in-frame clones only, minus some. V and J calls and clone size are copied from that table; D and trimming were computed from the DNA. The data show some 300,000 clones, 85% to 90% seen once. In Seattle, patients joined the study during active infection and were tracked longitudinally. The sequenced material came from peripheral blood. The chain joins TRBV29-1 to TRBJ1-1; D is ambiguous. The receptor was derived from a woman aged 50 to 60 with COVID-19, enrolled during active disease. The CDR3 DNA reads TGCAGCGTTGAAGACCGGAACACTGAAGCTTTCTTT. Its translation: CSVEDRNTEAFF.